The rows below give T cell receptor beta chains drawn from one sample of a study of blood T cell repertoires in COVID-19. Method: immunoSEQ multiplex PCR; TCRdb's copy keeps in-frame clones and lacks some. The sample lists about 200,000 clones, around 80% occurring once. The sample comprised peripheral blood. These TCRs come from a human donor in a cohort sampled during active COVID-19. CDR3s include the opening cysteine and the closing phenylalanine or tryptophan. D genes are given only for firm matches. The listing skips clone size in some rows; elsewhere it reads once, few, many or a size class.

d_call	v_call	j_call	clone_size	cdr3_aa	cdr3_nt
TRBD1	TRBV7-9	TRBJ1-4	.	CASTKETGDEKLFF	TGTGCCAGCACCAAGGAGACAGGGGATGAAAAACTGTTTTTT
TRBD1	TRBV23-1	TRBJ1-5	.	CASSTRTGVNQPQHF	TGCGCCAGCAGTACCCGGACAGGGGTCAATCAGCCCCAGCATTTT
.	TRBV6-5	TRBJ2-1	.	CASSFLDNEQFF	TGTGCCAGCAGTTTCCTAGACAATGAGCAGTTCTTC
TRBD1	TRBV4-1	TRBJ2-7	.	CASSQRGQGPYEQYF	TGCGCCAGCAGCCAACGTGGACAGGGCCCCTACGAGCAGTACTTC
.	TRBV4-3	TRBJ1-4	.	CASSRNRAPNEKLFF	TGCGCCAGCAGCCGGAACAGGGCGCCTAATGAAAAACTGTTTTTT
.	TRBV5-1	TRBJ1-1	.	CASSLQGNTEAFF	TGCGCCAGCAGCTTACAGGGAAACACTGAAGCTTTCTTT
TRBD1	TRBV19	TRBJ1-2	.	CASIGGTETGDGYTF	TGTGCCAGTATAGGGGGGACCGAGACAGGGGATGGCTACACCTTC
TRBD1	TRBV24-1	TRBJ2-2	.	CATSDFLGQGDTGELFF	TGTGCCACCAGTGATTTTCTTGGACAGGGGGACACCGGGGAGCTGTTTTTT
.	TRBV19	TRBJ1-1	once	CASSIRGSEAFF	TGTGCCAGTAGTATAAGGGGGTCTGAAGCTTTCTTT
.	TRBV5-1	TRBJ1-4	.	CASSLTQTAPNEKLFF	TGCGCCAGCAGCTTGACGCAGACAGCCCCTAATGAAAAACTGTTTTTT
.	TRBV15	TRBJ2-1	.	CATSRVVTYNEQFF	TGTGCCACCAGCAGAGTTGTTACCTACAATGAGCAGTTCTTC
.	TRBV5-6	TRBJ1-3	.	CASSLLSGNTIYF	TGTGCCAGCAGCTTGTTATCTGGAAACACCATATATTTT
.	TRBV21-1	TRBJ1-1	.	CASSKGKRCTEAFF	TGTGCCAGCAGCAAGGGTAAGAGGTGTACTGAAGCTTTCTTT
TRBD1	TRBV7-9	TRBJ1-1	.	CASSPGQLNTEAFF	TGTGCCAGCAGCCCGGGACAGTTGAACACTGAAGCTTTCTTT
.	TRBV3-1/TRBV3-2	TRBJ1-4	many	CASSPEIRNEKLFF	TGTGCCAGCAGCCCCGAGATTAGAAATGAAAAACTGTTTTTT
TRBD2	TRBV19	TRBJ2-1	.	CASSPPSGARYNEQFF	TGTGCCAGTAGTCCCCCTAGCGGGGCCAGATACAATGAGCAGTTCTTC
TRBD1	TRBV7-2	TRBJ1-3	once	CASSLALGQSGNTIYF	TGTGCCAGCAGCTTAGCGTTGGGACAGTCTGGAAACACCATATATTTT
.	TRBV19	TRBJ1-2	.	CASSVISTDYGYTF	TGTGCCAGTAGTGTCATATCGACAGACTATGGCTACACCTTC
TRBD1	TRBV5-1	TRBJ1-3	.	CASSLAGTGAGNTIYF	TGCGCCAGCAGCTTGGCCGGGACAGGGGCGGGAAACACCATATATTTT
TRBD2	TRBV3-1/TRBV3-2	TRBJ2-5	.	CASSQGTSGSWETQYF	TGTGCCAGCAGCCAAGGGACTAGCGGGAGTTGGGAGACCCAGTACTTC
.	TRBV5-1	TRBJ2-5	.	CASSLDPGEVRETQYF	TGCGCCAGCAGCTTGGATCCAGGGGAAGTTCGGGAGACCCAGTACTTC
.	TRBV11-2	TRBJ1-2	.	CASSLVSPLDGYTF	TGTGCCAGCAGCTTAGTCTCACCTCTAGATGGCTACACCTTC
TRBD2	TRBV5-1	TRBJ2-3	once	CASSFTAGGGDTQYF	TGCGCCAGCAGCTTCACGGCGGGAGGAGGAGATACGCAGTATTTT
.	TRBV4-2	TRBJ1-5	.	CASSQDRGSGLQPQHF	TGTGCCAGCAGCCAAGACAGGGGTTCGGGTTTGCAGCCCCAGCATTTT
TRBD1	TRBV18	TRBJ1-4	.	CASSPGTGGEKLFF	TGTGCCAGCTCACCCGGGACAGGGGGCGAAAAACTGTTTTTT
TRBD1	TRBV18	TRBJ1-2	.	CASAGTGKGYTF	TGTGCCAGCGCGGGGACAGGGAAGGGCTACACCTTC
.	TRBV30	TRBJ1-3	once	CAVDRSSGNTIYF	TGTGCCGTGGACAGATCCTCTGGAAACACCATATATTTT
.	TRBV29-1	TRBJ1-1	.	CSVDPVYVNTEAFF	TGCAGCGTTGACCCGGTTTACGTGAACACTGAAGCTTTCTTT
.	TRBV18	TRBJ1-1	.	CASSPGLREGEAFF	TGTGCCAGCTCACCAGGGTTGAGGGAGGGTGAAGCTTTCTTT
.	TRBV7-2	TRBJ2-1	.	CASSLVLASNEQFF	TGTGCCAGCAGCTTAGTTCTAGCTTCCAATGAGCAGTTCTTC
.	TRBV29-1	TRBJ2-1	.	CSVGKESSEQFF	TGCAGCGTTGGTAAGGAGTCGTCTGAGCAGTTCTTC
TRBD1	TRBV6-5	TRBJ2-7	.	CASGPGQGAYEQYF	TGTGCCAGCGGACCGGGACAGGGGGCCTACGAGCAGTACTTC
.	TRBV7-9	TRBJ2-3	few	CASSGLATDTQYF	TGTGCCAGCAGCGGCCTCGCCACAGATACGCAGTATTTT
.	TRBV21-1	TRBJ2-3	.	CASSKARDTDTQYF	TGTGCCAGCAGCAAGGCCAGGGACACAGATACGCAGTATTTT
TRBD2	TRBV11-3	TRBJ2-3	.	CASSRKTSGTTDTQYF	TGTGCCAGCAGCCGCAAGACTAGCGGAACCACAGATACGCAGTATTTT
.	TRBV28	TRBJ1-1	once	CASSLSGYEAFF	TGTGCCAGCAGCCTGTCGGGGTATGAAGCTTTCTTT
.	TRBV9	TRBJ1-1	.	CASSVGGANTEAFF	TGTGCCAGCAGCGTAGGAGGTGCGAACACTGAAGCTTTCTTT
.	TRBV11-3	TRBJ2-3	.	CASSSDYTGEDTDTQYF	TGTGCCAGCAGCTCCGACTATACAGGGGAGGACACAGATACGCAGTATTTT
TRBD1	TRBV28	TRBJ2-2	.	CASSVLHRGVTGELFF	TGTGCCAGCAGTGTTCTCCACAGGGGGGTCACCGGGGAGCTGTTTTTT
.	TRBV7-8	TRBJ1-5	.	CASSSGAVNQPQHF	TGTGCCAGCAGCTCGGGAGCGGTCAATCAGCCCCAGCATTTT
TRBD1	TRBV7-9	TRBJ1-3	.	CASSSLGGTGHTIYF	TGTGCCAGCAGCTCCCTTGGGGGGACAGGCCATACCATATATTTT
.	TRBV14	TRBJ1-2	.	CASSPGRGQGLYYGYTF	TGTGCCAGCAGCCCCGGCAGGGGACAAGGTTTATACTATGGCTACACCTTC
TRBD1	TRBV7-2	TRBJ1-4	.	CASSLVPDRTTNEKLFF	TGTGCCAGCAGCTTAGTCCCGGACAGGACAACTAATGAAAAACTGTTTTTT
.	TRBV5-6	TRBJ1-6	.	CASTLFVGSYNSPLHF	TGTGCCAGCACCCTATTTGTCGGCTCCTATAATTCACCCCTCCACTTT
.	TRBV18	TRBJ2-3	once	CASWPSTASGTDTQYF	TGTGCCAGCTGGCCGTCCACAGCTTCGGGCACAGATACGCAGTATTTT
.	TRBV2	TRBJ2-7	.	CASHTGLSSYEQYF	TGTGCCAGCCATACAGGGCTTTCCTCCTACGAGCAGTACTTC
TRBD1	TRBV6-5	TRBJ1-5	.	CASSQGQRNQPQHF	TGTGCCAGCAGTCAGGGACAGCGGAATCAGCCCCAGCATTTT
.	TRBV6-5	TRBJ2-2	.	CASSPRRQNTGELFF	TGTGCCAGCAGTCCTCGAAGACAGAACACCGGGGAGCTGTTTTTT
.	TRBV7-2	TRBJ2-3	medium-sized	CASSFTTAPDTQYF	TGTGCCAGCAGCTTTACCACAGCACCAGATACGCAGTATTTT
.	TRBV12-3/TRBV12-4	TRBJ1-5	.	CASKGGGRQPQHF	TGTGCCAGCAAAGGGGGGGGACGTCAGCCCCAGCATTTT
.	TRBV7-2	TRBJ2-5	.	CASSSPGEVRTQYF	TGTGCCAGCAGCTCCCCGGGGGAAGTACGGACCCAGTACTTC
TRBD1	TRBV14	TRBJ1-6	few	CASSQEGQHSPLHF	TGTGCCAGCAGCCAAGAGGGACAGCACTCACCCCTCCACTTT
.	TRBV30	TRBJ1-5	.	CAWSSPRRGNQPQHF	TGTGCCTGGAGCTCCCCCCGCAGGGGCAATCAGCCCCAGCATTTT
.	TRBV3-1/TRBV3-2	TRBJ1-4	.	CASSQEREAEKLFF	TGTGCCAGCAGCCAGGAGAGGGAGGCTGAAAAACTGTTTTTT
.	TRBV10-3	TRBJ2-2	.	CAAHRGGGTGELFF	TGTGCCGCCCACAGGGGAGGAGGCACCGGGGAGCTGTTTTTT